This TCR beta chain was profiled in a study of blood T cell repertoires in COVID-19. As for the study in general: PBMCs, B-cell-depleted T cells, or T cells provided the cDNA or gDNA that made up the material.

Only in-frame clones appear in the TCRdb table, and some are missing; sequencing was by immunoSEQ multiplex PCR. Of about 88,000 clones in the sample, 85% are singletons; the top ten hold roughly 15%. The germline V gene has CDR1 SGHVS and CDR2 FNYEAQ. J was trimmed by 0 bases and V by 3 bases; bases with no gene match: 6. The CDR3 is 16 residues long. The sequence came from a woman in her sixties or seventies with acute or convalescent COVID-19. The chain employs TRBV7-6 and TRBJ2-3, with 7 bases lining up with TRBD1. Sequences were obtained from peripheral blood. The CDR3 loop is CASSLSGTASTDTQYF. CDR3 sequence (DNA): TGTGCCAGCAGCTTGTCCGGGACAGCTAGCACAGATACGCAGTATTTT.